Sequencing of this TCR beta chain was carried out in a study of molecular identifiers for immune sequencing clone quantification. Study-wide results and limits: Identical barcode-sharing TCR molecules could lead to underestimated sizes for highly expanded clones. Jurkat TCR RNA that was spiked in from one cell was reportedly detectable among approximately 900,000 naive cells.

Methods described previously were used for bulk TCR libraries, and listed TCR primers were applied. Via MiXCR, TCRdb re-called the PCR reads, giving one row per CDR3 protein. The table shows about 330,000 distinct CDR3 sequences, with about a quarter occurring only once. This clonotype has a handful of counts. Its antigen is still unknown. From germline, CDR1 is SGDLS and CDR2 YYNGEE. Trimming took 7 bases from V and 7 from J, leaving 19 bases between them. The CDR3 loop spans 14 amino acids. CD8+CD4-CCR7+CD45RA+ cells were sorted as naive CD8 T cells. The TCR originated in a human donor in good health. Some libraries in this study had Jurkat cell RNA spiked in. V and J are TRBV9 and TRBJ2-3, with D possibly TRBD2 on 6 matching bases. Material: naive CD8+ T cells from blood, with Jurkat cell RNA spiked in. The sample's subset: FACS-sorted CD8+CD4-CCR7+CD45RA+ naive T cells. Here the CDR3 reads CASAASWDLHTQYF. The CDR3, as DNA: TGTGCCAGCGCCGCAAGCTGGGACTTACATACGCAGTATTTT.